This record looks at one T cell receptor (beta chain) sequence and its context. The antigen is not known. The sample is drawn from a study of OX40 agonist ivuxolimab in advanced cancers. Study information: Patients received intravenous ivuxolimab every 2 weeks at 0.01 to 10 mg/kg.

Libraries were prepared by immunoSEQ multiplex PCR; TCRdb keeps only in-frame clonotypes and omits some of them. The table records about 52,000 clones, 85% to 90% of them present only once. Looked up from germline, CDR1 is MNHEY and CDR2 is SMNVEV (reference sequence). This CDR3 region has 14 residues. Deletions cut 9 bases from V and 5 bases from J, with 19 bases between. Study findings and constraints: At 0.1 to 3.0 mg/kg, clonal expansion of CD4+ and CD8+ blood T cells had occurred by week 6. The study found that CD8+ T cells averaged more expanded clones than CD4+.

J is TRBJ2-5 and V is TRBV27; no firm D call. The TCR comes from an adult with an advanced solid tumor such as melanoma, head and neck, liver or kidney cancer. Here the sequenced sample was CD4+ or CD8+ T cells sorted from blood, taken in a trial of the OX40 agonist ivuxolimab. CDR3 protein: CASRPSGVRETQYF. CDR3 sequence (DNA): TGTGCCAGTCGGCCCAGTGGGGTAAGGGAGACCCAGTACTTC.